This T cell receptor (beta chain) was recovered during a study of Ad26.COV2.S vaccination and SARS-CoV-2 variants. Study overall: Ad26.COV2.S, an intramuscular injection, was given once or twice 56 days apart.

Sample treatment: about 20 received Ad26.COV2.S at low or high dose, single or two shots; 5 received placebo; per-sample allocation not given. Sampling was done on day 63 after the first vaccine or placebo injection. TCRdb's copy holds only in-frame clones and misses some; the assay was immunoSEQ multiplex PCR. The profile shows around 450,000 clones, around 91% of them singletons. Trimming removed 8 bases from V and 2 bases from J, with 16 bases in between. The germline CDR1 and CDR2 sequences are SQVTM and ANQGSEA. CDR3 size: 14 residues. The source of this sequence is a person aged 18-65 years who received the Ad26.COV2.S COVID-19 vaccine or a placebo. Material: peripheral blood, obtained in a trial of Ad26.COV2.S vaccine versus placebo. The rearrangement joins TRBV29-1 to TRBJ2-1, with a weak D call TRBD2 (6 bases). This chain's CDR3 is CSSFGSGTYNEQFF. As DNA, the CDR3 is TGCAGCAGTTTTGGTAGCGGCACCTACAATGAGCAGTTCTTC.